This T cell receptor beta chain is from a study of identical twins. Study-level findings and limits: Out-of-frame TCR alpha sharing in monozygotic twins exceeded recombination model predictions. Insertion counts were lower in abundant cord blood beta clonotypes, a trend that memory repertoires did not show. Zero-insertion findings could be partly confounded by invariant cells (MAIT and iNKT cells). Those out-of-frame alpha sequences shared by twins showed an excess of low generation probability.

TCRdb used MiXCR to reprocess the 5' RACE reads, holding one entry per CDR3 protein. The sample has about 530,000 distinct CDR3 sequences, more than 20% seen once; the top ten hold approximately 0.5%. J gave up 6 bases and V 0 bases, and 8 bases lay outside the gene matches. The length of the CDR3 is 17 residues. The germline gives CDR1 SGHVS, CDR2 FQNEAQ. This clonotype has more than one count but fewer than ten. Its antigen is unknown. This sample also appeared in a second study, on yellow fever vaccine responses in identical twins.

The receptor was derived from a woman aged 18-29 years in good health. V is TRBV7-8 and J is TRBJ2-3, with 11 nucleotides matching TRBD2. Sequencing used CD4+ T cells sorted from blood. CDR3 amino acids: CASSLATSGTRGDTQYF. CDR3 in DNA: TGTGCCAGCAGCTTAGCGACTAGCGGGACTCGTGGCGATACGCAGTATTTT.